These T cell receptor beta chains were read from a single sample in a study of control samples from healthy donors and cancer patients. The method was immunoSEQ multiplex PCR; TCRdb's version includes in-frame clones alone and lacks a portion of them. The table has about 130,000 clones, around 93% seen once. Specimen: blood. The receptor set was obtained from a man in his late teens or twenties in good health. Both conserved end residues are part of each CDR3. A D gene is named only where the DNA matches it firmly. Expanded clones are given a class, and other clones once, few, many or no size at all.

j_gene: TRBJ1-5
d_gene: NA
abundance: NA
v_gene: TRBV7-9
CDR3aa: CASSSSGGLTGQPQHF
CDR3nt: TGTGCCAGCAGCTCCTCGGGGGGGCTCACAGGTCAGCCCCAGCATTTT

j_gene: TRBJ1-1
d_gene: NA
abundance: NA
v_gene: TRBV12-3/TRBV12-4
CDR3aa: CASSLVQSGAFF
CDR3nt: TGTGCCAGCAGTTTAGTCCAGAGCGGAGCTTTCTTT

j_gene: TRBJ1-5
d_gene: NA
abundance: NA
v_gene: TRBV12-3/TRBV12-4
CDR3aa: CASRNRANQPQHF
CDR3nt: TGTGCCAGCAGAAACAGGGCCAATCAGCCCCAGCATTTT

j_gene: TRBJ2-4
d_gene: NA
abundance: NA
v_gene: TRBV6-1
CDR3aa: CASSEGVGGTKNIQYF
CDR3nt: TGTGCCAGCAGTGAAGGGGTCGGCGGAACCAAAAACATTCAGTACTTC

j_gene: TRBJ2-5
d_gene: NA
abundance: NA
v_gene: TRBV30
CDR3aa: CAWSVGVSETQYF
CDR3nt: TGTGCCTGGAGTGTTGGGGTCTCGGAGACCCAGTACTTC

j_gene: TRBJ1-5
d_gene: NA
abundance: NA
v_gene: TRBV30
CDR3aa: CAWSVGGPQHF
CDR3nt: TGTGCCTGGAGTGTAGGTGGGCCCCAGCATTTT

j_gene: TRBJ2-1
d_gene: TRBD2
abundance: once
v_gene: TRBV5-6
CDR3aa: CASSFGLAGTYNEQFF
CDR3nt: TGTGCCAGCAGCTTCGGACTAGCGGGGACATACAATGAGCAGTTCTTC

j_gene: TRBJ1-2
d_gene: NA
abundance: NA
v_gene: TRBV5-1
CDR3aa: CASSDPGRGHYGYTF
CDR3nt: TGCGCCAGCTCCGACCCGGGACGAGGACACTATGGCTACACCTTC

j_gene: TRBJ1-2
d_gene: NA
abundance: NA
v_gene: TRBV9
CDR3aa: CASSMRTAPSNYGYTF
CDR3nt: TGTGCCAGCAGCATGAGGACGGCCCCCTCAAACTATGGCTACACCTTC

j_gene: TRBJ1-4
d_gene: NA
abundance: NA
v_gene: TRBV5-6
CDR3aa: CASSLRDKLFF
CDR3nt: TGTGCCAGCAGCTTGAGAGATAAACTGTTTTTT

j_gene: TRBJ1-4
d_gene: NA
abundance: NA
v_gene: TRBV2
CDR3aa: CASGGSTGINEKLFF
CDR3nt: TGTGCCAGCGGGGGGTCAACCGGGATTAATGAAAAACTGTTTTTT

j_gene: TRBJ1-6
d_gene: NA
abundance: once
v_gene: TRBV7-8
CDR3aa: CASSPAGVFGSPLHF
CDR3nt: TGTGCCAGCAGCCCCGCTGGGGTCTTTGGGTCACCCCTCCACTTT

j_gene: TRBJ1-1
d_gene: NA
abundance: NA
v_gene: TRBV5-1
CDR3aa: CASRTQGKGEAFF
CDR3nt: TGCGCCAGCAGAACCCAGGGGAAAGGTGAAGCTTTCTTT

j_gene: TRBJ2-7
d_gene: NA
abundance: NA
v_gene: TRBV11-2
CDR3aa: CASSPRTASYEQYF
CDR3nt: TGTGCCAGCAGCCCGAGGACAGCCTCCTACGAGCAGTACTTC

j_gene: TRBJ2-7
d_gene: TRBD2
abundance: NA
v_gene: TRBV13
CDR3aa: CASSARGALLYEQYF
CDR3nt: TGTGCCAGCAGCGCGCGGGGGGCCCTACTCTACGAGCAGTACTTC

j_gene: TRBJ2-1
d_gene: TRBD1
abundance: NA
v_gene: TRBV9
CDR3aa: CASSVVTGPAGNEQFF
CDR3nt: TGTGCCAGCAGCGTGGTGACAGGGCCTGCCGGGAATGAGCAGTTCTTC

j_gene: TRBJ1-4
d_gene: TRBD1
abundance: NA
v_gene: TRBV11-1
CDR3aa: CASSRDRDPEKLFF
CDR3nt: TGTGCCAGCAGCCGGGACAGGGACCCAGAAAAACTGTTTTTT

j_gene: TRBJ1-2
d_gene: NA
abundance: NA
v_gene: TRBV11-2
CDR3aa: CASNLEANYGYTF
CDR3nt: TGTGCCAGCAACCTAGAGGCTAACTATGGCTACACCTTC

j_gene: TRBJ2-3
d_gene: NA
abundance: NA
v_gene: TRBV5-6
CDR3aa: CASSLTDTQYF
CDR3nt: TGTGCCAGCAGCCTGACAGATACGCAGTATTTT

j_gene: TRBJ2-1
d_gene: NA
abundance: NA
v_gene: TRBV11-3
CDR3aa: CASSLEGADEQFF
CDR3nt: TGTGCCAGCAGCTTAGAGGGGGCCGATGAGCAGTTCTTC

j_gene: TRBJ1-2
d_gene: NA
abundance: NA
v_gene: TRBV5-1
CDR3aa: CASSLDVANYGYTF
CDR3nt: TGCGCCAGCAGCTTGGACGTGGCTAACTATGGCTACACCTTC

j_gene: TRBJ1-4
d_gene: NA
abundance: NA
v_gene: TRBV11-2
CDR3aa: CASSQPGRHNEKLFF
CDR3nt: TGTGCCAGCAGCCAACCGGGACGGCATAATGAAAAACTGTTTTTT

j_gene: TRBJ2-7
d_gene: TRBD1
abundance: NA
v_gene: TRBV4-1
CDR3aa: CASSQDRTGGFEQYF
CDR3nt: TGCGCCAGCAGCCAAGATAGGACAGGGGGGTTCGAGCAGTACTTC

j_gene: TRBJ1-3
d_gene: NA
abundance: NA
v_gene: TRBV5-4
CDR3aa: CASSLGRAYSGNTIYF
CDR3nt: TGTGCCAGCAGCTTGGGGCGGGCCTACTCTGGAAACACCATATATTTT

j_gene: TRBJ2-7
d_gene: NA
abundance: NA
v_gene: TRBV3-1/TRBV3-2
CDR3aa: CASSQKLAPEQYF
CDR3nt: TGTGCCAGCTCCCAGAAACTAGCACCTGAGCAGTACTTC

j_gene: TRBJ2-3
d_gene: NA
abundance: NA
v_gene: TRBV18
CDR3aa: CASSPRDTSTDTQYF
CDR3nt: TGTGCCAGCTCACCACGGGATACTAGCACAGATACGCAGTATTTT

j_gene: TRBJ1-4
d_gene: TRBD1
abundance: NA
v_gene: TRBV25-1
CDR3aa: CASSESSGTGDEKLFF
CDR3nt: TGTGCCAGCAGTGAATCGAGTGGGACAGGGGATGAAAAACTGTTTTTT

j_gene: TRBJ2-5
d_gene: TRBD2
abundance: NA
v_gene: TRBV5-6
CDR3aa: CASTKAGGTLETQYF
CDR3nt: TGTGCCAGCACTAAAGCGGGGGGTACTCTAGAGACCCAGTACTTC

j_gene: TRBJ1-5
d_gene: NA
abundance: few
v_gene: TRBV19
CDR3aa: CASKFSGRNQPQHF
CDR3nt: TGTGCCAGTAAGTTTTCAGGGCGCAATCAGCCCCAGCATTTT

j_gene: TRBJ1-2
d_gene: NA
abundance: NA
v_gene: TRBV5-5
CDR3aa: CASSLGGSYGYTF
CDR3nt: TGTGCCAGCAGCTTGGGCGGAAGCTATGGCTACACCTTC

j_gene: TRBJ2-7
d_gene: NA
abundance: NA
v_gene: TRBV5-1
CDR3aa: CASSLNQGLYEQYF
CDR3nt: TGCGCCAGCAGCTTAAACCAGGGGCTCTACGAGCAGTACTTC

j_gene: TRBJ2-3
d_gene: TRBD2
abundance: NA
v_gene: TRBV3-1/TRBV3-2
CDR3aa: CASSPGGGTDTQYF
CDR3nt: TGTGCCAGCAGCCCGGGAGGGGGGACAGATACGCAGTATTTT

j_gene: TRBJ2-3
d_gene: NA
abundance: NA
v_gene: TRBV20-1
CDR3aa: CSAYWDTQYF
CDR3nt: TGCAGTGCATACTGGGATACGCAGTATTTT

j_gene: TRBJ1-2
d_gene: TRBD1
abundance: NA
v_gene: TRBV9
CDR3aa: CASSARRETGLDF
CDR3nt: TGTGCCAGCAGCGCCCGACGTGAGACAGGGCTTGACTTC

j_gene: TRBJ2-7
d_gene: TRBD2
abundance: NA
v_gene: TRBV4-2
CDR3aa: CASSQDPGGTYEQYF
CDR3nt: TGTGCCAGCAGCCAAGATCCGGGGGGAACCTACGAGCAGTACTTC

j_gene: TRBJ2-7
d_gene: NA
abundance: few
v_gene: TRBV5-1
CDR3aa: CASSLTGYEQYF
CDR3nt: TGCGCCAGCAGCTTAACAGGCTACGAGCAGTACTTC

j_gene: TRBJ2-7
d_gene: NA
abundance: NA
v_gene: TRBV7-9
CDR3aa: CASSLDSLAYEQYF
CDR3nt: TGTGCCAGCAGCCTCGACAGCCTAGCATACGAGCAGTACTTC

j_gene: TRBJ1-1
d_gene: NA
abundance: NA
v_gene: TRBV6-1
CDR3aa: CASSELQGDTEAFF
CDR3nt: TGTGCCAGCAGTGAATTACAGGGTGACACTGAAGCTTTCTTT

j_gene: TRBJ2-6
d_gene: NA
abundance: NA
v_gene: TRBV3-1/TRBV3-2
CDR3aa: CASSDSSGANVLTF
CDR3nt: TGTGCCAGCAGCGACAGCTCTGGGGCCAACGTCCTGACTTTC

j_gene: TRBJ1-5
d_gene: NA
abundance: few
v_gene: TRBV27
CDR3aa: CASSLIGAGNQPQHF
CDR3nt: TGTGCCAGCAGTTTAATAGGGGCTGGCAATCAGCCCCAGCATTTT

j_gene: TRBJ1-2
d_gene: TRBD1
abundance: NA
v_gene: TRBV27
CDR3aa: CASSPRPGQGLFGYTF
CDR3nt: TGTGCCAGCAGTCCCCGACCGGGACAGGGATTATTCGGCTACACCTTC

j_gene: TRBJ2-1
d_gene: TRBD1
abundance: NA
v_gene: TRBV19
CDR3aa: CASRGQGIYNEQFF
CDR3nt: TGTGCCAGTAGAGGACAGGGGATTTACAATGAGCAGTTCTTC

j_gene: TRBJ1-5
d_gene: TRBD1
abundance: NA
v_gene: TRBV29-1
CDR3aa: CSVQTGTQPQHF
CDR3nt: TGCAGCGTCCAGACAGGGACTCAGCCCCAGCATTTT

j_gene: TRBJ1-3
d_gene: TRBD1
abundance: NA
v_gene: TRBV5-6
CDR3aa: CASGWTGGNTIYF
CDR3nt: TGTGCCAGCGGATGGACAGGAGGAAACACCATATATTTT

j_gene: TRBJ2-2
d_gene: TRBD1
abundance: NA
v_gene: TRBV29-1
CDR3aa: CSGGDRVGTGELFF
CDR3nt: TGCAGCGGAGGGGACAGGGTGGGAACCGGGGAGCTGTTTTTT

j_gene: TRBJ2-5
d_gene: NA
abundance: NA
v_gene: TRBV11-2
CDR3aa: CASSSRGQETQYF
CDR3nt: TGTGCCAGCAGCTCAAGGGGGCAAGAGACCCAGTACTTC

j_gene: TRBJ1-3
d_gene: NA
abundance: NA
v_gene: TRBV7-9
CDR3aa: CASSALSSGNTIYF
CDR3nt: TGTGCCAGCAGCGCATTAAGCTCTGGAAACACCATATATTTT

j_gene: TRBJ1-4
d_gene: TRBD1
abundance: NA
v_gene: TRBV7-9
CDR3aa: CASSYRGFEEKLFF
CDR3nt: TGTGCCAGCAGCTACAGGGGGTTTGAGGAAAAACTGTTTTTT

j_gene: TRBJ1-1
d_gene: NA
abundance: NA
v_gene: TRBV4-1
CDR3aa: CASSQNRDSATEAFF
CDR3nt: TGCGCCAGCAGCCAGAACAGGGACTCGGCCACTGAAGCTTTCTTT

j_gene: TRBJ2-1
d_gene: TRBD2
abundance: NA
v_gene: TRBV6-5
CDR3aa: CASSLNRLANEQFF
CDR3nt: TGTGCCAGCAGCCTCAACCGACTAGCTAATGAGCAGTTCTTC

j_gene: TRBJ2-7
d_gene: NA
abundance: NA
v_gene: TRBV6-5
CDR3aa: CASSYSARGSYEQYF
CDR3nt: TGTGCCAGCAGTTACTCGGCCCGGGGGTCCTACGAGCAGTACTTC

j_gene: TRBJ1-5
d_gene: NA
abundance: NA
v_gene: TRBV28
CDR3aa: CASSPTASNQPQHF
CDR3nt: TGTGCCAGCAGTCCGACAGCCTCCAATCAGCCCCAGCATTTT

j_gene: TRBJ1-5
d_gene: NA
abundance: NA
v_gene: TRBV6-5
CDR3aa: CASSFDRWLNQPQHF
CDR3nt: TGTGCCAGCAGTTTCGACCGTTGGCTTAATCAGCCCCAGCATTTT

j_gene: TRBJ2-3
d_gene: NA
abundance: NA
v_gene: TRBV20-1
CDR3aa: CSASPTAVPDTQYF
CDR3nt: TGCAGTGCTAGTCCGACAGCTGTTCCAGATACGCAGTATTTT

j_gene: TRBJ1-5
d_gene: NA
abundance: NA
v_gene: TRBV9
CDR3aa: CASSVTAGSNQPQHF
CDR3nt: TGTGCCAGCAGCGTAACAGCGGGTAGCAATCAGCCCCAGCATTTT

j_gene: TRBJ2-1
d_gene: TRBD2
abundance: NA
v_gene: TRBV3-1/TRBV3-2
CDR3aa: CASSLYSGGARDEQFF
CDR3nt: TGTGCCAGCAGCCTTTATAGCGGGGGGGCCCGGGATGAGCAGTTCTTC

j_gene: TRBJ1-2
d_gene: NA
abundance: NA
v_gene: TRBV2
CDR3aa: CASSDTPYGYTF
CDR3nt: TGTGCCAGCAGTGACACGCCTTATGGCTACACCTTC

j_gene: TRBJ1-2
d_gene: NA
abundance: NA
v_gene: TRBV12-3/TRBV12-4
CDR3aa: CASSEGGHGYTF
CDR3nt: TGTGCCAGCAGTGAAGGTGGTCATGGCTACACCTTC

j_gene: TRBJ1-2
d_gene: NA
abundance: NA
v_gene: TRBV5-1
CDR3aa: CASSLGRGRNYGYTF
CDR3nt: TGCGCCAGCAGCTTGGGTCGGGGGAGAAACTATGGCTACACCTTC